Included here is one TCR beta chain sequence, with context. cDNA prepared by RNA extraction and subsequent reverse transcription served as the template for sequencing. TCRdb keeps only in-frame clones here, not all; method: immunoSEQ multiplex PCR. This table holds 100,000 or so clones, just under 60% found once. This sample stems from a study of CD8+ T cells in alopecia areata. On the study more broadly: After 6 to 18 months of tofacitinib, follow-up continued 6 months off drug.

Treatment noted: oral pan-JAK inhibitor, 5-10 mg twice daily. Looked up from germline, CDR1 is MNHEY and CDR2 is SVGAGI. This CDR3 comprises 16 residues. V lost 0 bases, J lost 5 bases, and 16 bases lay in between. The sequencing used CD8+ T cells sorted from blood, collected between weeks 55 and 65, from a patient treated with tofacitinib. J is TRBJ1-2 and V is TRBV6-5, with a possible D match to TRBD1 (6 bases). This TCR was recovered from a human donor with alopecia areata. In DNA, the CDR3 is TGTGCCAGCAGTTACTCCCCCCAACAGGGAGGGTATGGCTACACCTTC. It is translated as CASSYSPQQGGYGYTF.